What follows is one T cell receptor (beta chain) and its context. This clonotype was seen repeatedly, ten times or more. Its antigen is not yet known. No base qualities exist here, and no much larger clone lies one base off it. The time point label, as the study defines it: patch test 1, 2 weeks after DPC sensitization. This specimen's treatment or condition label, per the study, means: therapeutic diphenylcyclopropenone sensitization with weekly scalp DPC. At every patch-test visit, the blood draw took place before the patch test was put on. Patients were considered eligible if aged 18 to 70, diagnosed with alopecia and deemed suitable for DPC therapy, and patients were excluded if pregnant. Unfractionated whole blood was collected in Tempus Blood RNA tubes, and total RNA was extracted from that blood. This sample is part of a study of human T cells and chemical hapten exposure (dated by TCRdb to 2020 to 2023). About the full investigation: For sensitization, 2% DPC in acetone was applied to a 2 cm by 2 cm area of upper inner arm skin. For TCR sequencing, blood came from 25 to 35 alopecia patients at anywhere from one to four time points (pre-sensitization, 2, 6 and 24 weeks). This study followed changes in the peripheral blood TCR repertoire in vivo during primary and secondary sensitization of alopecia patients to the hapten diphenylcyclopropenone (DPC). Most of the patients in the cohort were female, and the cohort covered alopecia areata with under or over 50% scalp involvement, alopecia totalis and alopecia universalis. Patch testing on the upper back used Finn chambers containing 0.01% DPC, with scoring done after 6 days according to International Contact Dermatitis Research Group standards. Throughout the roughly 23-week study period, patients were also given weekly therapeutic DPC doses on the scalp. Patient blood was sampled pre-sensitization (week 0) and at 2, 6 and about 24 weeks after DPC sensitization. Libraries were pooled for sequencing, and variation in per-sample TCR yields was attributed mainly to small differences in library volumes within the pool. Overall study results and their limits: Significantly more large CDR3 similarity clusters were formed by expanded TCRs than by pre-sensitization or healthy control sets, consistent with antigen-driven responses. Because all patients had alopecia, a presumed autoimmune disease, the immune response of the patients might differ from that of healthy individuals. The number of PT1 expanded TCRs positively correlated with patch test score, significant at thresholds 8, 16 and 32 but not 4. Repeated subsampling changed both the strength of the expansion versus patch-test correlation and the threshold at which that correlation became significant. DPC sensitization did not change the number of TCRs with a frequency above 1 in 1000, and there was no evidence of changes in global repertoire structure.

The CDR3 starts with the cysteine, ends with the phenylalanine, and has 16 residues. The CDR3 DNA has 48 bases and is translated from base 1. Reading the germline V gene (reference sequence) gives CDR1 DFQATT and CDR2 SNEGSKA. Trimming accounts for 5 bases at V and 10 bases at J, while the number of junction bases matched to no gene is 14. Library preparation employed RACE. The sequencing machine was a NextSeq 500. Library preparation attached unique molecular identifiers to individual cDNA molecules for quantitative, reproducible TCR counting. For every blood RNA sample, sequencing covered both the TCR alpha and TCR beta chains. As for the original processing: A median of approximately 96,000 TCRs per sample was observed, with a range of about 23,224 to 700,000. V, J and CDR3 annotation of the TCR reads was carried out using the Decombinator software suite. For the PS versus PT1 abundance plots, all samples were subsampled to the same number of TCRs (28,000). Expanded TCRs were defined as absent before sensitization and observed at least eight times at the 2-week time point. The raw public data were reprocessed by TCRdb itself: fastp quality trimming at Q25, MiXCR clonotype calling, in-frame beta chains only. Identical CDR3 protein sequences are pooled into one entry, listed with their most common genes and DNA. Clone size and V and J calls follow TCRdb, not the original study. For this sample there are under 450,000 distinct CDR3 sequences; more than 4.5% appear just once. 2% to 2.5% of the sample is held by the ten biggest clonotypes.

The sequencing used whole blood, collected in connection with sensitization to the hapten diphenylcyclopropenone (DPC). The sequence was collected from a woman between 45 and 60 years old with alopecia areata. Some clones in this sample may be carry-over from other donors' samples. The chain links TRBV20-1 with TRBJ2-1; the junction holds 13 bases that match TRBD2. The sequenced DNA is TGCAGTGCTGAAAATCCGGGACTAGCGGGACGAGTGGAGCAGTTCTTC. Its translation reads: CSAENPGLAGRVEQFF.